The rows below give T cell receptor beta chains drawn from one sample of a study of blood T cells in healthy people across ages. MiXCR, run by TCRdb on the 5' RACE reads, gives a single entry per CDR3 protein. This repertoire shows 780,000 or so distinct CDR3 sequences, about 55% found once; its top ten account for approximately 41%. The sequenced material came from blood. The receptors here all came from a man older than 75 in good health. Both conserved end residues are part of each CDR3. Each record gives: V gene, CDR3 length, D gene, CDR3 protein. The D gene is left open where the match is weak.

TRBV4-2	11	NA	CASSQGVSYTF
TRBV24-1	13	NA	CATSVGSYNEQYF
TRBV5-1	15	TRBD1	CASTSGGTGGDGYTF
TRBV7-2	15	TRBD2	CASSFGLADYNEQFF
TRBV5-1	15	TRBD1	CASSPRTGGTYEQYF
TRBV20-1	14	NA	CSARGEGLGETQYF
TRBV10-3	15	NA	CAISRSPTTTDTQYF
TRBV12-3/TRBV12-4	16	NA	CASSVAGPPSYNEQFF
TRBV12-3/TRBV12-4	17	TRBD1	CASSFRTGGVSYYGYTF
TRBV11-2	16	NA	CASSLVPSREGNEQFF
TRBV19	14	NA	CASRLRAVHTEAFF
TRBV20-1	14	NA	CSARGRGARDTQYF